Below are 14 T cell receptor beta chains sequenced from a single sample in a study of T cell repertoires in cytomegalovirus infection. TCRdb used MiXCR to reprocess the reads, holding one entry per CDR3 protein. The sample records approximately 550,000 distinct CDR3 sequences, 15% to 20% being singletons. The material sequenced was CD8+ T cells from PBMCs. The receptors were gathered from a human donor in good health (CMV status not recorded). Some clones in this sample may be carry-over from other donors' samples.

This clonotype was seen a few times. The CDR3 bases are TGCGCCAGCAGCTTGGTTGACCCCCGGTTTGACGAGCAGTACTTC. This codes for CASSLVDPRFDEQYF. The V call is TRBV5-1, the J call TRBJ2-7; D uncertain. Per the germline V gene, CDR1 is SGHRS and CDR2 is YFSETQ. V was clipped by 0 bases and J by 5 bases, with 15 bases between them. The CDR3 has 15 residues.

This clonotype was detected ten times or more. As DNA, the CDR3 is TGTGCCAGCAGTGGAGGACAGCGCCCCTACGAGCAGTACTTC. The encoded protein is CASSGGQRPYEQYF. The chain couples TRBV12-3 or TRBV12-4 to TRBJ2-7, with D possibly TRBD1 on 6 matching bases. There are 14 residues in the CDR3. Trimming pared 5 bases from V and 2 bases from J, leaving 13 bases between.

This clonotype was picked up many times. V and J are TRBV4-1 and TRBJ2-1; the match to TRBD1 covers 7 bases. CDR1 is MGHRA, CDR2 YSYEKL, per germline. There are 17 residues in the CDR3. V lost 2 bases to trimming and J lost 10 bases; unmatched junction nucleotides: 17. The CDR3 nucleotides are TGCGCCAGCAGCCAAACAATACGGGACAGAGGCAATGGGGAGCAGTTCTTC. Translated, it gives CASSQTIRDRGNGEQFF.

The rearrangement links TRBV5-1 to TRBJ2-2; 9 nucleotides align to TRBD2. The CDR3 spans 16 residues. V was clipped by 5 bases and J by 4 bases; unmatched bases: 9. Germline values: CDR1 SGHRS, CDR2 YFSETQ. The CDR3 reads CASSPSTSGFTGELFF. In nucleotides, the CDR3 is TGCGCCAGCAGTCCATCGACTAGCGGATTCACCGGGGAGCTGTTTTTT.

The chain recombines TRBV7-9 with TRBJ2-2; 8 bases are a match to TRBD1. The germline CDR1 and CDR2 sequences are SEHNR and FQNEAQ (reference sequence). V lost 5 bases, J lost 7 bases, and 9 bases stayed unmatched. The CDR3 extends over 15 amino acids. In DNA, the CDR3 is TGTGCCAGCAGCGTTCGGGGACAGGCGCTCGGGGAGCTGTTTTTT. Amino acid sequence: CASSVRGQALGELFF.

Points on this clonotype: A read error is possible here, since a much larger clone lies one base away. V and J are TRBV10-3 and TRBJ1-2, with 9 nucleotides matching TRBD1. The trim removed 6 bases at V and 9 bases at J, leaving 14 bases unmatched. Germline V gives CDR1 ENHRY, CDR2 SYGVKD. The CDR3 is 15 residues long. The CDR3 is CAIRTRDRELSSYTF. As DNA, the CDR3 is TGTGCCATCAGAACCCGGGACAGGGAGCTTTCTAGCTACACCTTC.

This clonotype was recorded at least ten times. The chain links TRBV29-1 to TRBJ1-2; D remains unclear. V lost 2 bases, J lost 4 bases, and 14 bases lay in between. Germline CDR1 and CDR2: SQVTM and ANQGSEA. The CDR3 extends over 14 amino acids. CDR3 loop: CSVEPMTLGYGYTF. For the CDR3, the DNA is TGCAGCGTTGAACCTATGACACTGGGCTATGGCTACACCTTC.

This clonotype has a handful of counts. This sequence joins TRBV6-4 and TRBJ1-5; D unclear. Germline V gene sequence: CDR1 MRHNA, CDR2 SNTAGT. The CDR3 is 13 amino acids. V was trimmed by 3 bases and J by 1 base, leaving 4 bases between them. The CDR3 nucleotides are TGTGCCAGCAGTGATAGCAGCAATCAGCCCCAGCATTTT. It specifies CASSDSSNQPQHF.

The CDR3 DNA reads as TGCGCCAGCAGCTTCAGGACCGGGACAGCGGGGGAGCAGTACTTC. Its translation is CASSFRTGTAGEQYF. V is TRBV4-1 and J is TRBJ2-7; D tentatively reads TRBD1 or TRBD2 (7 bases each). The germline V gene encodes CDR1 MGHRA and CDR2 YSYEKL. Trimming left V 5 bases short and J 7 bases short, with 21 bases between. The CDR3 is made up of 15 amino acids.

Written as DNA, the CDR3 is TGTGCCACCAGTGAAACAAGACAGGGCGACGAGCAGTTCTTC. It encodes CATSETRQGDEQFF. This chain links TRBV24-1 with TRBJ2-1; 7 bases fit TRBD1. After removal of 4 bases from V and 10 bases from J, the junction contained 9 bases not matched to a gene. This CDR3 is 14 amino acids long. From germline, CDR1 is KGHDR and CDR2 SFDVKD.

The genes are TRBV7-9 and TRBJ1-4; no clear D gene. V was shortened by 1 base and J by 0 bases, with 9 bases between the two germline ends. Germline loops: CDR1 SEHNR, CDR2 FQNEAQ (reference sequence). CDR3 length: 16 amino acids. CDR3 in amino acids: CASSLDREATNEKLFF. The CDR3 DNA reads as TGTGCCAGCAGCTTAGACCGGGAGGCAACTAATGAAAAACTGTTTTTT.

J is TRBJ2-2 and V is TRBV7-3, with D perhaps TRBD2 (5 bases). The germline V gene has CDR1 SGHTA and CDR2 FQGTGA. The CDR3 covers 14 residues. The ends were cut back, 5 bases at V and 2 bases at J, with 9 bases in the middle. The DNA for the CDR3 is TGTGCCAGCAGCAGAGGGCTAAACACCGGGGAGCTGTTTTTT. As protein: CASSRGLNTGELFF.

This clonotype showed up just a few times. V usage is TRBV6-4 and J usage is TRBJ2-1; weak D call: TRBD2 (5 bases). Per the germline V gene, CDR1 is MRHNA and CDR2 is SNTAGT. This CDR3 has 15 amino acids. V was shortened by 2 bases and J by 0 bases, with 8 bases between the two germline ends. CDR3 in amino acids: CASSDEGTSYNEQFF. The CDR3 region has the DNA TGTGCCAGCAGTGACGAGGGTACCTCCTACAATGAGCAGTTCTTC.

V is TRBV27 and J is TRBJ1-1; 7 nucleotides align to TRBD1. Germline-derived CDR1 and CDR2 are MNHEY and SMNVEV (reference sequence). J was trimmed by 4 bases and V by 5 bases; bases with no gene match: 7. This CDR3 contains 14 residues. The CDR3 here is CASSPYRTGTEAFF. The CDR3 bases are TGTGCCAGCAGTCCCTACCGGACAGGCACTGAAGCTTTCTTT.